This T cell receptor beta chain was obtained from a study of vaccination and CD4 T cells after COVID-19. Study context: The convalescents comprised six males and four females, two of them Hispanic.

With regard to this clonotype: Its antigen is unidentified.

With the Oncomine TCR Beta short-read assay, DNA from cultured CD4+ T cells was sequenced. TCRdb passed the PCR reads through MiXCR, listing each CDR3 protein once. Of around 16,000 distinct CDR3 sequences in the sample, approximately 50% were seen once. As to treatment: approximately 11-day PBMC culture with coronavirus spike peptide pools or control peptides (ViraFEST assay). CDR3 length: 15 amino acids. The junction had 12 bases not matched to a gene; V was cut back by 1 base and J by 7 bases. Germline CDR1 is DFQATT and CDR2 is SNEGSKA (reference sequence). The chain joins TRBV20-1 to TRBJ2-5, with 7 nucleotides matching TRBD2. The TCR originated in a human donor with COVID-19. The sample consisted of cultured CD4+ T cells from blood, taken after SARS-CoV-2 vaccination. This chain's CDR3 is CSARAIGLGEGTQYF. CDR3 nucleotide sequence: TGCAGTGCTAGAGCTATTGGACTAGGTGAGGGGACCCAGTACTTC.